This T cell receptor beta chain was found in a study of T cell repertoires in cytomegalovirus infection. TCRdb redid the calling of the reads with MiXCR, one entry per CDR3 protein. The table records under 250,000 distinct CDR3 sequences, 5% to 8.5% of them present only once. This clonotype was picked up many times. Germline V gives CDR1 SNHLY, CDR2 FYNNEI. Trimming pared 6 bases from V and 4 bases from J, leaving 12 bases between. The CDR3 totals 13 residues. This clonotype originated in a human donor in good health (CMV status not recorded). Some clones in this sample may be carry-over from other donors' samples. Sample: PBMCs. The genes are TRBV2 and TRBJ2-5; the D is unclear. The DNA for the CDR3 is TGTGCCAGCAGCGAGAACACCGGAGAGACCCAGTACTTC. The encoded protein is CASSENTGETQYF.